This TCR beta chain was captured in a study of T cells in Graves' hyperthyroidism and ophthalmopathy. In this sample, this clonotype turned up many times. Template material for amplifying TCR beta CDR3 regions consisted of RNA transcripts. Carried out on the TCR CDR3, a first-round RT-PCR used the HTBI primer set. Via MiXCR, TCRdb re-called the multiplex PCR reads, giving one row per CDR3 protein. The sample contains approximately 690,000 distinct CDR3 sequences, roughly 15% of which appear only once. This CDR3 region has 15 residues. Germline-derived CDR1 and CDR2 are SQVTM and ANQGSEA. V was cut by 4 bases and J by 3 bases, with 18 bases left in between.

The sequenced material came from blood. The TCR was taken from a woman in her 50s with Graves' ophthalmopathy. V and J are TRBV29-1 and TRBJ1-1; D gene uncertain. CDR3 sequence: CSVVGSANVDTEAFF. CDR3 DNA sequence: TGCAGCGTTGTGGGATCAGCCAATGTAGACACTGAAGCTTTCTTT.